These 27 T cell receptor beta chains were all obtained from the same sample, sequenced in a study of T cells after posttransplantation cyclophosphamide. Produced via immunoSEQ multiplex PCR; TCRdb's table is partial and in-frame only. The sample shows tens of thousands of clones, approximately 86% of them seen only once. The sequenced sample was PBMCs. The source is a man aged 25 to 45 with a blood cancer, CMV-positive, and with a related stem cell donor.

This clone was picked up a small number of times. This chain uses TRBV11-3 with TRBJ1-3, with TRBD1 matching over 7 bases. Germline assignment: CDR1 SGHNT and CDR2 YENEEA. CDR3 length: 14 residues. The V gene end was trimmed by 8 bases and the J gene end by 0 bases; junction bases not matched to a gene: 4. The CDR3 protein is CASAGTASGNTIYF. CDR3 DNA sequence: TGTGCCAGCGCAGGGACAGCCTCTGGAAACACCATATATTTT.

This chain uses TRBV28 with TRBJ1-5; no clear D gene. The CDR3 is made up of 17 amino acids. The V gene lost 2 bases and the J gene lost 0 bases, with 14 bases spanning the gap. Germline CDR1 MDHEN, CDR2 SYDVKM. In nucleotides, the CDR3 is TGTGCCAGCAGTTTACCGTGGCAGCCGGGTAGCAATCAGCCCCAGCATTTT. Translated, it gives CASSLPWQPGSNQPQHF. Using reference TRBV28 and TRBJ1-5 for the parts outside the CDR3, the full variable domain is DVKVTQSSRYLVKRTGEKVFLECVQDMDHENMFWYRQDPGLGLRLIYFSYDVKMKEKGDIPEGYSVSREKKERFSLILESASTNQTSMYLCASSLPWQPGSNQPQHFGDGTRLSIL.

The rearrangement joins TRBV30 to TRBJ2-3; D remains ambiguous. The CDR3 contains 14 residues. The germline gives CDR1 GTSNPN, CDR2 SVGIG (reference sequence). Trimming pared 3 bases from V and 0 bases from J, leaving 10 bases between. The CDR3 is CAWSRLSSTDTQYF. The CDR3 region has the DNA TGTGCCTGGAGCCGCCTATCTAGCACAGATACGCAGTATTTT.

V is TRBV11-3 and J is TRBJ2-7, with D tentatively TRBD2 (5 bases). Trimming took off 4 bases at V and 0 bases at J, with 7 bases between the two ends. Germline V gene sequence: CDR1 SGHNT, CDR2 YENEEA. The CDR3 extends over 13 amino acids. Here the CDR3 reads CASSWEISYEQYF. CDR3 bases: TGTGCCAGCAGCTGGGAGATCTCCTACGAGCAGTACTTC.

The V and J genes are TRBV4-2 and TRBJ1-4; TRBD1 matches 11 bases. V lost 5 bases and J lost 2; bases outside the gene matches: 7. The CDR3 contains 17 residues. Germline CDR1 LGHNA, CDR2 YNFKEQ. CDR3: CASSGQGALVTNEKLFF. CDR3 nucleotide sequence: TGTGCCAGCAGCGGACAGGGGGCGTTGGTGACTAATGAAAAACTGTTTTTT.

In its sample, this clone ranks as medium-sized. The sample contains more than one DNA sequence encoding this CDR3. The chain's CDR3 is CTSSHLQDREGTEAFF. CDR3 coding DNA: TGCACCAGCAGCCACCTCCAGGACAGGGAGGGCACTGAAGCTTTCTTT. The chain uses TRBV1 and TRBJ1-1; TRBD1, the table's D call, lacks a check against the DNA. TRBV1 is assigned pseudogene status. The CDR3 contains 16 residues.

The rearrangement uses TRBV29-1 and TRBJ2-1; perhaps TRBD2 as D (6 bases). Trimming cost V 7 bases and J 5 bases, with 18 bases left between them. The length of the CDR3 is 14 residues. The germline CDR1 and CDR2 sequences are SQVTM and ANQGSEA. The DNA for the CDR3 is TGCAGCGGGCAAAGCGGGTACAGCAACAATGAGCAGTTCTTC. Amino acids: CSGQSGYSNNEQFF.

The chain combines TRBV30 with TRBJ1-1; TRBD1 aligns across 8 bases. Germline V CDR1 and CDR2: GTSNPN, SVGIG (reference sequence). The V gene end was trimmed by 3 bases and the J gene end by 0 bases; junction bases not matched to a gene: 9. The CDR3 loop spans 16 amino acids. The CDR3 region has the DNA TGTGCCTGGAGAGTCAGGGGGCGGGTGTTGAACACTGAAGCTTTCTTT. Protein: CAWRVRGRVLNTEAFF.

The CDR3 DNA reads TGTGCCAGCAGTAATCGACTAGCGGGAGGCACCGGGGAGCTGTTTTTT. Translation: CASSNRLAGGTGELFF. The chain joins TRBV6-6 to TRBJ2-2, with TRBD2 matching 13 bases. Unmatched junction bases numbered 4, after V lost 5 bases and J lost 4 bases. The CDR3 covers 16 residues. Germline V gene sequence: CDR1 MNHNY, CDR2 SVGAGI (reference sequence).

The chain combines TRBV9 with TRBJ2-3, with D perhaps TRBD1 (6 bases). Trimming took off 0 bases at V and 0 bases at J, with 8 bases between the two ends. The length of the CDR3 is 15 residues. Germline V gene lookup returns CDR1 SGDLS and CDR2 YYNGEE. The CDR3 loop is CASSVGTVSTDTQYF. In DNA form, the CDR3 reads TGTGCCAGCAGCGTAGGGACAGTTAGCACAGATACGCAGTATTTT. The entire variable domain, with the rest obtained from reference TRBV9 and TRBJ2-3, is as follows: DSGVTQTPKHLITATGQRVTLRCSPRSGDLSVYWYQQSLDQGLQFLIQYYNGEERAKGNILERFSAQQFPDLHSELNLSSLELGDSALYFCASSVGTVSTDTQYFGPGTRLTVL.

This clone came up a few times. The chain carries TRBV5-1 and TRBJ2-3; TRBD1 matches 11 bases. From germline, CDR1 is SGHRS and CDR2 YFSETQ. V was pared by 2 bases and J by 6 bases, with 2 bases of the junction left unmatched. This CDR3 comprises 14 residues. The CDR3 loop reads CASSFGTGGDTQYF. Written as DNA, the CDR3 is TGCGCCAGCAGCTTTGGGACAGGGGGGGATACGCAGTATTTT.

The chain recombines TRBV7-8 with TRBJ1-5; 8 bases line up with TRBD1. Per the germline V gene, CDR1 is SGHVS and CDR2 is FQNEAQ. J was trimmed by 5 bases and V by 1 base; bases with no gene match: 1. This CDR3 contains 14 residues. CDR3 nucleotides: TGTGCCAGCAGCTTAGGACAGGGGTATCAGCCCCAGCATTTT. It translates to CASSLGQGYQPQHF.

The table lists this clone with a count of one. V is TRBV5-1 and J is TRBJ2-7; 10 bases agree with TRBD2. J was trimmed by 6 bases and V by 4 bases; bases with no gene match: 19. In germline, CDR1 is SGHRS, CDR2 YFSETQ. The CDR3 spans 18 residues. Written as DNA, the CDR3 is TGCGCCAGCAGCCGGGGGACTACTAGCGGGACGATCAAAACCGAGCAGTACTTC. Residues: CASSRGTTSGTIKTEQYF.

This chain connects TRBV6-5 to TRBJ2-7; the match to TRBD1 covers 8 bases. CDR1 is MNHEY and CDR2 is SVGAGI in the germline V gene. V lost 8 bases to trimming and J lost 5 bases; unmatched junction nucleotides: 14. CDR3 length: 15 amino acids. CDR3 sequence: CASGSLQGAGDEQYF. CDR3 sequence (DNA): TGTGCCAGCGGGTCGTTGCAGGGGGCAGGGGACGAGCAGTACTTC.

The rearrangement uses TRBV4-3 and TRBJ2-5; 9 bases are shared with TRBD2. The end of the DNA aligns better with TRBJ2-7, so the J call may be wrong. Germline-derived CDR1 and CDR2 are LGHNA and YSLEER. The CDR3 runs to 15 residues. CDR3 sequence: CASSQGASGNYEQYF. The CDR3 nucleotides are TGCGCCAGCAGCCAAGGGGCTAGCGGGAACTACGAGCAGTACTTC.

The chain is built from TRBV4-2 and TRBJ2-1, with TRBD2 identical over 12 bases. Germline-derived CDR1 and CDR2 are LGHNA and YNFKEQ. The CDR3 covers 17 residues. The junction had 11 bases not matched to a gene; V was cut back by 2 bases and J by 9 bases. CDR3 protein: CASSQHLGLAGRIEQFF. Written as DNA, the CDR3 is TGTGCCAGCAGCCAACACCTTGGACTAGCGGGACGGATTGAGCAGTTCTTC.

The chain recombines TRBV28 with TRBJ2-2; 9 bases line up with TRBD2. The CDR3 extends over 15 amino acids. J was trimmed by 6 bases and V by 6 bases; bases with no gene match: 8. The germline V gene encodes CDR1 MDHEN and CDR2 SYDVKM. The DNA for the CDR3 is TGTGCCAGCAGCTCGGGCGGGAGGGCCGCCGGGGAGCTGTTTTTT. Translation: CASSSGGRAAGELFF.

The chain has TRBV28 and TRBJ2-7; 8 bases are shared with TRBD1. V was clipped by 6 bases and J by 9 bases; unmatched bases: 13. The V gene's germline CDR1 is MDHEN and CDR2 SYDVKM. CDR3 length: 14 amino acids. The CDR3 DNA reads TGTGCCAGCAGCCCCGGGACAGGAGGCTACTCGCAGTACTTC. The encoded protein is CASSPGTGGYSQYF.

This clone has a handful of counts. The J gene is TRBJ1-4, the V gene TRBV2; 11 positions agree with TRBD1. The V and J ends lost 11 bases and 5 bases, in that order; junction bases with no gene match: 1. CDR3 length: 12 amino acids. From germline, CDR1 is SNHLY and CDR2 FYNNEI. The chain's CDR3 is CAGTGGNEKLFF. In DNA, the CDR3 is TGTGCCGGGACAGGGGGGAATGAAAAACTGTTTTTT.

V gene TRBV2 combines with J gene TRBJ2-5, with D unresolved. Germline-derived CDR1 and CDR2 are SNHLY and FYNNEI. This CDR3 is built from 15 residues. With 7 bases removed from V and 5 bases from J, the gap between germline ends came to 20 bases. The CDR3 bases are TGTGCCAGCACCCGTAGAGGAATGGAGATGGAGACCCAGTACTTC. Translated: CASTRRGMEMETQYF.

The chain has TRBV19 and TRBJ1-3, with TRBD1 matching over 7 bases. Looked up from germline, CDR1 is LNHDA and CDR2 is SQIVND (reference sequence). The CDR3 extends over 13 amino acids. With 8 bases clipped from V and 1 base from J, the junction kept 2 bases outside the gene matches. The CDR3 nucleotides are TGTGCCAGTGGGACAGCTTCTGGAAACACCATATATTTT. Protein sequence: CASGTASGNTIYF.

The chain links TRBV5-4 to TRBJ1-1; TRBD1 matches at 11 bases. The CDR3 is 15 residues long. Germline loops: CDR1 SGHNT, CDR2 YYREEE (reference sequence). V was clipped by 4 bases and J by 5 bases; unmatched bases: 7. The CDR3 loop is CASSRGQGARTEAFF. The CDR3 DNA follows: TGTGCCAGCAGCCGCGGACAGGGGGCAAGGACTGAAGCTTTCTTT.

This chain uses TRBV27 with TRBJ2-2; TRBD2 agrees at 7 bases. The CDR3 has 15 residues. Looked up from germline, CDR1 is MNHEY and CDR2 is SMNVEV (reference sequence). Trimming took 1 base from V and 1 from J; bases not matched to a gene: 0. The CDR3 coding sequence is TGTGCCAGCAGTTTATTAGCGGGGAACACCGGGGAGCTGTTTTTT. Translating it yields CASSLLAGNTGELFF.

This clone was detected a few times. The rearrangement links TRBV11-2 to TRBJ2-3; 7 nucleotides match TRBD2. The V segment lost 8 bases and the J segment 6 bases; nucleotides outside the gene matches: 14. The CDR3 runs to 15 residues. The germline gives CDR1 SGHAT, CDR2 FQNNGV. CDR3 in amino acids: CASSRGWEGHDTQYF. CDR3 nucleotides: TGTGCCAGCTCCCGAGGGTGGGAGGGGCACGATACGCAGTATTTT.

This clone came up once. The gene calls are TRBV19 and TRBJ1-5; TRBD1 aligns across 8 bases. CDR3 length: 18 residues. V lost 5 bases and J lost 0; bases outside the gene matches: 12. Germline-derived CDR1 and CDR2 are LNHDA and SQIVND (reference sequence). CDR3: CASSLSGQGPYSNQPQHF. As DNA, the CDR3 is TGTGCCAGTAGTCTGTCTGGACAGGGTCCTTATAGCAATCAGCCCCAGCATTTT.

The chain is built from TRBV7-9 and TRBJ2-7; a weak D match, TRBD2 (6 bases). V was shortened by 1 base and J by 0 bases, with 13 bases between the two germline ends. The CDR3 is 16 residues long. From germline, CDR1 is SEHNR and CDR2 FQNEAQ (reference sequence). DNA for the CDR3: TGTGCCAGCAGCTTAGGGGCGGGGCAAAGCTCCTACGAGCAGTACTTC. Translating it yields CASSLGAGQSSYEQYF.

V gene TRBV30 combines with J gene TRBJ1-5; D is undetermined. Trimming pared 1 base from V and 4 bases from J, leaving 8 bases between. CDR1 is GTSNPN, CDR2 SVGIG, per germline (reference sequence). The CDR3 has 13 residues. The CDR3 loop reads CAWSASSNQPQHF. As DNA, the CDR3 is TGTGCCTGGAGTGCAAGTAGTAATCAGCCCCAGCATTTT.